The 10 T cell receptor beta chains below were found in one sample sequenced in a study of blood T cell repertoires in COVID-19. Generated by immunoSEQ multiplex PCR, the TCRdb table keeps only in-frame clones and is missing some. The sample has 300,000 to 400,000 clones, 88% seen once. The sequencing sample was made of peripheral blood. Every receptor here comes from a woman aged 70-85 years with COVID-19, enrolled during active disease.

The chain is built from TRBV10-2 and TRBJ1-5; no definite D call. The V gene lost 3 bases and the J gene lost 0 bases, with 12 bases spanning the gap. This CDR3 has 16 residues. Germline values: CDR1 WSHSY, CDR2 SAAADI. The CDR3 spells CASSDIAVYSNQPQHF. CDR3 bases: TGCGCCAGCAGTGATATTGCAGTTTATAGCAATCAGCCCCAGCATTTT.

V gene TRBV7-2 combines with J gene TRBJ1-5, with a tentative D call TRBD1 (5 bases). CDR3 length equals 12 residues. Trimming removed 3 bases at V and 9 bases at J, with 9 bases between. Germline values: CDR1 SGHTA, CDR2 FQGNSA. The chain's CDR3 is CASSFPGGPQHF. CDR3 sequence (DNA): TGTGCCAGCAGCTTTCCGGGGGGGCCCCAGCATTTT.

The chain combines TRBV2 with TRBJ1-5; D is ambiguous. Germline-derived CDR1 and CDR2 are SNHLY and FYNNEI. This CDR3 has 14 residues. V was cut by 6 bases and J by 2 bases, with 11 bases left in between. In DNA form, the CDR3 reads TGTGCCAGCAGGGGCGGGTCAGGCAATCAGCCCCAGCATTTT. It is translated as CASRGGSGNQPQHF.

The chain combines TRBV19 with TRBJ1-2, with D tentatively TRBD1 (5 bases). The V gene lost 8 bases and the J gene lost 8 bases, with 18 bases spanning the gap. The germline CDR1 and CDR2 sequences are LNHDA and SQIVND (reference sequence). The CDR3 loop spans 13 amino acids. The CDR3 spells CASLSGGSRGYTF. CDR3 coding DNA: TGTGCCAGTCTTTCTGGGGGGTCTCGAGGCTACACCTTC.

The chain couples TRBV5-1 to TRBJ2-7, with 7 bases aligning to TRBD1. Germline CDR1 is SGHRS and CDR2 is YFSETQ. This CDR3 region has 15 residues. V dropped 0 bases and J dropped 4; count of bases not matched to a gene: 7. DNA for the CDR3: TGCGCCAGCAGCTTGGATCCGGGACAGCTATACGAGCAGTACTTC. Residues: CASSLDPGQLYEQYF. The full variable domain, in which reference TRBV5-1 and TRBJ2-7 provide the parts outside the CDR3, is KAGVTQTPRYLIKTRGQQVTLSCSPISGHRSVSWYQQTPGQGLQFLFEYFSETQRNKGNFPGRFSGRQFSNSRSEMNVSTLELGDSALYLCASSLDPGQLYEQYFGPGTRLTVT.

The rearrangement joins TRBV25-1 to TRBJ1-1; tentative D call: TRBD1 (5 bases). The germline V and J ends were trimmed by 6 bases and 3 bases, with 11 bases remaining between them. Germline V gene sequence: CDR1 MGHDK, CDR2 SYGVNS. The CDR3 is 13 residues long. The CDR3 coding sequence is TGTGCCAGCAGCCCCGGAGGGGACACTGAAGCTTTCTTT. It codes for CASSPGGDTEAFF. The variable domain in full, completed from reference TRBV25-1 and TRBJ1-1, reads EADIYQTPRYLVIGTGKKITLECSQTMGHDKMYWYQQDPGMELHLIHYSYGVNSTEKGDLSSESTVSRIRTEHFPLTLESARPSHTSQYLCASSPGGDTEAFFGQGTRLTVV.

The chain employs TRBV2 and TRBJ1-5; no definite D call. Germline CDR1 SNHLY, CDR2 FYNNEI. The CDR3 length is 14 residues. Between the trimmed V and J ends, which lost 6 bases and 4 bases, there was a span of 13 bases. The CDR3 region is CASRMTSPNQPQHF. DNA for the CDR3: TGTGCCAGCAGAATGACTAGCCCGAATCAGCCCCAGCATTTT.

This sequence joins TRBV19 and TRBJ1-1; TRBD1 agrees at 10 bases. This CDR3 is built from 13 residues. J gave up 7 bases and V 5 bases, and 4 bases lay outside the gene matches. Germline V gene lookup returns CDR1 LNHDA and CDR2 SQIVND (reference sequence). The CDR3 loop is CASSSGQGYEAFF. CDR3 DNA sequence: TGTGCCAGTAGTTCGGGACAGGGGTATGAAGCTTTCTTT.

The chain couples TRBV5-6 to TRBJ1-2; TRBD1 might be the D (5 bases). The CDR3 runs 13 residues. The ends were cut back, 3 bases at V and 5 bases at J, with 11 bases in the middle. Germline lookup yields CDR1 SGHDT and CDR2 YYEEEE. CDR3 sequence: CASSWGGWYGYTF. The CDR3 region has the DNA TGTGCCAGCAGCTGGGGGGGTTGGTATGGCTACACCTTC. Supplemented by reference TRBV5-6 and TRBJ1-2, the full variable domain reads DAGVTQSPTHLIKTRGQQVTLRCSPKSGHDTVSWYQQALGQGPQFIFQYYEEEERQRGNFPDRFSGHQFPNYSSELNVNALLLGDSALYLCASSWGGWYGYTFGSGTRLTVV.

This chain connects TRBV5-4 to TRBJ2-3; TRBD2 aligns across 14 bases. CDR1 and CDR2 from the germline V gene are SGHNT and YYREEE (reference sequence). V shed 4 bases, J shed 8 bases, and the junction held 9 bases outside the gene matches. This CDR3 is built from 16 residues. In DNA form, the CDR3 reads TGTGCCAGCAGCCAGCGGACTAGCGGGGGGATAGGTACGCAGTATTTT. Protein sequence: CASSQRTSGGIGTQYF. Filled out from reference TRBV5-4 and TRBJ2-3, the complete variable domain reads ETGVTQSPTHLIKTRGQQVTLRCSSQSGHNTVSWYQQALGQGPQFIFQYYREEENGRGNFPPRFSGLQFPNYSSELNVNALELDDSALYLCASSQRTSGGIGTQYFGPGTRLTVL.